This is a list of T cell receptor beta chains from one sample in a study of shared clonotypes between healthy human individuals. Clones were sequenced by immunoSEQ multiplex PCR, and TCRdb holds only the in-frame ones, with some missing. The table records millions of clones, about 95% of them present only once. The material sequenced was naive CD8+ T cells sorted from blood. The receptor source for this set is a man between 18 and 29 years old in good health. The CDR3 runs from the conserved cysteine through the conserved F or W.

TRBV7-6	TRBJ2-1	CASSPSSGSSYNEQFF
TRBV27	TRBJ1-6	CASNPRQTITYNSPLHF
TRBV11-2	TRBJ1-3	CASSLVRDSGNTIYF
TRBV4-1	TRBJ2-7	CASSQGGSYEQYF
TRBV4-3	TRBJ2-7	CASSQDLGAGLAYEQYF
TRBV4-1	TRBJ2-3	CASSQVGGDTQYF
TRBV11-2	TRBJ2-4	CASSFAPGGEGANF
TRBV7-6	TRBJ1-4	CASSLTAVNRGLSEKLFF
TRBV19	TRBJ1-2	CASSMRQGTNYGYTF
TRBV19	TRBJ2-1	CASSIFTGGEGFQFF
TRBV4-1	TRBJ2-7	CASSQASTGFSYEQYF
TRBV13	TRBJ2-7	CASSSEGQGTYEQYF
TRBV2	TRBJ2-1	CASLGLAGGNEQFF
TRBV6-1	TRBJ1-3	CASSETSGTAEAGNTIYF
TRBV29-1	TRBJ1-2	CSVAGGYDGYTF
TRBV6-5	TRBJ2-7	CASSYRGEVDEQYF
TRBV11-1	TRBJ2-5	CASSPRQGRYQETQYF
TRBV27	TRBJ2-7	CASSLQGSPYEQYF
TRBV5-1	TRBJ2-3	CASSSTGSLADTQYF
TRBV27	TRBJ2-7	CASSLDGGNSYEQYF
TRBV21-1	TRBJ2-3	CASSKIGGLAGTDTQYF
TRBV27	TRBJ1-2	CASSLITAGNYGYTF